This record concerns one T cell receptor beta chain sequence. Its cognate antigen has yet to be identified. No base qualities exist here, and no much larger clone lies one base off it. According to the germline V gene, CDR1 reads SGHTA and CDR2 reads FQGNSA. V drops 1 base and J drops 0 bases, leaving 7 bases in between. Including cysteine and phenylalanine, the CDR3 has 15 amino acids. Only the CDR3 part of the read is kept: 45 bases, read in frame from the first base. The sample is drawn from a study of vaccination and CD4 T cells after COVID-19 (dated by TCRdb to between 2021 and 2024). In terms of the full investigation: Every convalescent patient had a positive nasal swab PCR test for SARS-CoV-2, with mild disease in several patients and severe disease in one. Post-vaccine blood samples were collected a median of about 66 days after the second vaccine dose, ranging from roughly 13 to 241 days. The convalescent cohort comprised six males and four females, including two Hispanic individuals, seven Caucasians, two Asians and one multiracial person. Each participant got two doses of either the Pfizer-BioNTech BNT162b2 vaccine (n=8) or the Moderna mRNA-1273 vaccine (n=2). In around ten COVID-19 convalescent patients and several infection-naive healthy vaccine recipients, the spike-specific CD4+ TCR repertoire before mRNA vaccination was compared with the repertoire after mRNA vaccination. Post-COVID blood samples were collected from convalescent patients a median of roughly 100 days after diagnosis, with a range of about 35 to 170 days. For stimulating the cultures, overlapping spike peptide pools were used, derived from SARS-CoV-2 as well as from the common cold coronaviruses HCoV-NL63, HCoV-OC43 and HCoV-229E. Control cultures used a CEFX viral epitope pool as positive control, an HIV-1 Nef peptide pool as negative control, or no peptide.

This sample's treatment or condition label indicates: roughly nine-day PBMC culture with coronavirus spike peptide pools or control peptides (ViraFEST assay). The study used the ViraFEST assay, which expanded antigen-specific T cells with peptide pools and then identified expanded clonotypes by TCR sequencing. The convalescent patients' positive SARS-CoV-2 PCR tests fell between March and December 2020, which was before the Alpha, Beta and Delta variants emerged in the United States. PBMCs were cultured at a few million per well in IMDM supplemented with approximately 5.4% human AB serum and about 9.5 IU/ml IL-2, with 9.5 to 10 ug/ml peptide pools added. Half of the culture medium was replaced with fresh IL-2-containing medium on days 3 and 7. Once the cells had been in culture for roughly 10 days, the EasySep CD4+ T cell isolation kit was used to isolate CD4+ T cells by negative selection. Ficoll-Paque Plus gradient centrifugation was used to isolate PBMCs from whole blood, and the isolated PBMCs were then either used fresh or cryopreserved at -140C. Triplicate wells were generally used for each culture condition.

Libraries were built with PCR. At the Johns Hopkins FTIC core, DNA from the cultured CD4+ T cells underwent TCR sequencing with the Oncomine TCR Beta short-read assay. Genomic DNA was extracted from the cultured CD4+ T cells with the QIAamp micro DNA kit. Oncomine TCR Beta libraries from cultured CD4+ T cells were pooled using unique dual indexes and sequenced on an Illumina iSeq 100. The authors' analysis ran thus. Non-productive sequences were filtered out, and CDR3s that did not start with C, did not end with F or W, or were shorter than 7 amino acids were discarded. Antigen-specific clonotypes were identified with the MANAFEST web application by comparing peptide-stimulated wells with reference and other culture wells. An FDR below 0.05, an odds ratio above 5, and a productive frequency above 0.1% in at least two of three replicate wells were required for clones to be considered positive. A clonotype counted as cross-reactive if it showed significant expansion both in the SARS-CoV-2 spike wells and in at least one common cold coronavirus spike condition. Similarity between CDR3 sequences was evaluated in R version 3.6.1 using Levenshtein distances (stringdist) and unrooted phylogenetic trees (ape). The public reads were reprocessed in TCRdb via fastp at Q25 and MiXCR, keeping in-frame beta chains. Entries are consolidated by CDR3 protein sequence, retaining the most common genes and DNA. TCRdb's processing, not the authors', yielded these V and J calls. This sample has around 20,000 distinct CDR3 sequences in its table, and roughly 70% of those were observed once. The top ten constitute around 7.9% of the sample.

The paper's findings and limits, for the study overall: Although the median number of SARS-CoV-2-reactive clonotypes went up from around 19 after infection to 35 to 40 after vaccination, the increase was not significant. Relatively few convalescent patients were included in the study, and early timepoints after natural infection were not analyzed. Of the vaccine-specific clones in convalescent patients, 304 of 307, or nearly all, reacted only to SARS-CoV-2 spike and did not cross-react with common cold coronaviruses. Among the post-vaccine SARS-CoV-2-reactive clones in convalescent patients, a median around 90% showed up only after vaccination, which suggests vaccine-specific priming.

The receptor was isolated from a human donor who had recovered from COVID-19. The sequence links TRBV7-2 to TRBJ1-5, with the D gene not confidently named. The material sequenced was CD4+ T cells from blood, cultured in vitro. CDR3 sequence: CASSLGSYSNQPQHF. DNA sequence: TGTGCCAGCAGCTTAGGTTCGTATAGCAATCAGCCCCAGCATTTT.